One and the same sample provided the 13 T cell receptor beta chains below, sequenced in a study of OX40 agonist ivuxolimab in advanced cancers. Assay used: immunoSEQ multiplex PCR; TCRdb lists only in-frame clones, some missing. The data contain about 27,000 clones, 76% of them singletons. The source was CD4+ or CD8+ T cells sorted from blood, collected in a trial of the OX40 agonist ivuxolimab. These TCRs come from an adult with an advanced solid tumor such as melanoma, head and neck, liver or kidney cancer.

The chain recombines TRBV5-1 with TRBJ1-1, with D perhaps TRBD1 (5 bases). This CDR3 region has 14 residues. Trimming pared 4 bases from V and 8 bases from J, leaving 18 bases between. The germline V gene has CDR1 SGHRS and CDR2 YFSETQ. Written as DNA, the CDR3 is TGCGCCAGCAGCCCTACGACCGGGACCAACGAAGCTTTCTTT. This sequence encodes CASSPTTGTNEAFF.

The chain couples TRBV6-6 to TRBJ1-5; no reliable D call. Trimming left V 2 bases short and J 3 bases short, with 8 bases between. Per germline, CDR1 MNHNY and CDR2 SVGAGI (reference sequence). The CDR3 covers 14 residues. CDR3 loop: CASSYGNYNQPQHF. CDR3 DNA sequence: TGTGCCAGCAGTTACGGGAATTACAATCAGCCCCAGCATTTT.

V and J are TRBV11-2 and TRBJ1-3; no clear D. The germline V gene has CDR1 SGHAT and CDR2 FQNNGV. The length of the CDR3 is 12 residues. The ends were cut back, 5 bases at V and 4 bases at J, with 6 bases in the middle. The CDR3 DNA reads TGTGCCAGCAGCCCAACCGGAAACACCATATATTTT. It is translated as CASSPTGNTIYF.

This sequence joins TRBV10-1 and TRBJ1-1; no definite D call. Per germline, CDR1 WNHNN and CDR2 SYGVQD (reference sequence). The germline V and J ends were trimmed by 0 bases and 0 bases, with 11 bases remaining between them. The CDR3 loop spans 16 amino acids. CDR3 coding DNA: TGCGCCAGCAGTGAGTCCGGGCGGGCCATGAACACTGAAGCTTTCTTT. This sequence encodes CASSESGRAMNTEAFF.

This clone was counted between two and nine times. This sequence joins TRBV10-3 and TRBJ1-2; D remains ambiguous. The CDR3 length is 13 residues. V dropped 5 bases and J dropped 0 bases, with 7 bases sitting between them. The V gene's germline CDR1 is ENHRY and CDR2 SYGVKD. As DNA, the CDR3 is TGTGCCATCAGTAGCGGGACTAACTATGGCTACACCTTC. It encodes CAISSGTNYGYTF.

A note on this clone: The junction departs from the called germline gene at one end, perhaps through a read error. Other DNA sequences in the same sample also yield this CDR3. The genes are TRBV7-2 and TRBJ1-6, with 8 positions matching TRBD1. CDR1 is SGHTA, CDR2 FQGNSA, per germline. This CDR3 is built from 15 residues. The CDR3 nucleotides read TGTGCTAGCAGCTTGGGACAGGCGGGTCTTTCACCCCTCCACTTT. As protein: CASSLGQAGLSPLHF.

The chain has TRBV18 and TRBJ2-1, with 10 nucleotides matching TRBD1. V shed 2 bases, J shed 10 bases, and the junction held 8 bases outside the gene matches. CDR1 is KGHSH and CDR2 is LQKENI in the germline V gene. The CDR3 is made up of 15 amino acids. The CDR3 DNA is TGTGCCAGCTCACCAAGGGACAGGGGACTCGAAGAGCAGTTCTTC. It codes for CASSPRDRGLEEQFF.

The rearrangement links TRBV5-6 to TRBJ2-5, with TRBD1 matching 9 bases. CDR1 and CDR2 (germline): SGHDT, YYEEEE. CDR3 size: 15 residues. With 3 bases clipped from V and 5 bases from J, the junction kept 8 bases outside the gene matches. DNA of the CDR3: TGTGCCAGCAGCTCCAAACAGGGGGCAGGGGAGACCCAGTACTTC. It codes for CASSSKQGAGETQYF.

The chain carries TRBV6-5 and TRBJ2-1; 8 bases are a match to TRBD1. The CDR3 runs to 15 residues. The germline V gene encodes CDR1 MNHEY and CDR2 SVGAGI. V was pared by 4 bases and J by 10 bases, with 12 bases of the junction left unmatched. The CDR3 is CASSWVGTGPGEQFF. In DNA form, the CDR3 reads TGTGCCAGCAGTTGGGTCGGGACAGGCCCGGGGGAGCAGTTCTTC.

V usage is TRBV2 and J usage is TRBJ2-5, with a possible D match to TRBD2 (6 bases). The last part of the DNA fits TRBJ2-7 better; the J call may be wrong. The V gene's germline CDR1 is SNHLY and CDR2 FYNNEI. This CDR3 has 15 residues. The CDR3 spells CASSDASGTHYEQYF. Written as DNA, the CDR3 is TGTGCCAGCAGTGATGCCTCCGGGACTCACTACGAGCAGTACTTC.

The chain combines TRBV6-5 with TRBJ1-2; no definite D call. This CDR3 spans 13 amino acids. V was pared by 5 bases and J by 6 bases, with 13 bases between. CDR1 and CDR2 (germline): MNHEY, SVGAGI. This CDR3 is CASSEVRRDGYTF. As DNA, the CDR3 is TGTGCCAGCAGTGAAGTACGGCGGGATGGCTACACCTTC.

Points on this clone: Other DNA sequences in the same sample also yield this CDR3. J is TRBJ2-5 and V is TRBV18; no clear D gene. The V gene lost 3 bases and the J gene lost 5 bases, with 4 bases spanning the gap. The CDR3 sequence is 11 residues long. The germline V gene encodes CDR1 KGHSH and CDR2 LQKENI. The CDR3 DNA reads TGTGCCAGCTCACCGGGGGAGACCCAGTACTTC. This sequence encodes CASSPGETQYF.

CDR3 coding DNA: TGTGCCAGCACCTGGGGTGTCTACGAGCAGTACTTC. The encoded protein is CASTWGVYEQYF. The chain uses TRBV5-6 and TRBJ2-7; D is undetermined. CDR1 and CDR2 (germline): SGHDT, YYEEEE. The CDR3 totals 12 residues. Trimming took 6 bases from V and 3 from J, leaving 10 bases between them.